A single sample gave rise to the 10 T cell receptor beta chains below, sequenced in a study of T cell responses to AZD1222 COVID-19 vaccine. Libraries were prepared by immunoSEQ multiplex PCR; TCRdb keeps only in-frame clonotypes and omits some of them. This repertoire shows over 120,000 clones, around 84% found once; its top ten account for less than 6%. The input for sequencing was peripheral blood, taken 28 days after the second AZD1222 dose. All receptors derive from an adult who received the AZD1222 COVID-19 vaccine.

This chain joins TRBV2 and TRBJ1-1; 8 bases agree with TRBD1. V shed 8 bases and J 3 bases; nucleotides not matched to a gene: 11. This CDR3 comprises 15 residues. Germline V gene data show CDR1 as SNHLY and CDR2 as FYNNEI. In DNA, the CDR3 is TGTGCCAGCTTGGCCAGGGGGCCGGGGGACACTGAAGCTTTCTTT. It codes for CASLARGPGDTEAFF.

In this sample, this clone turned up a few times. This chain joins TRBV6-5 and TRBJ2-4; unclear D gene. Germline V gives CDR1 MNHEY, CDR2 SVGAGI. CDR3 length: 13 amino acids. Trimming stripped 6 bases from V and 6 bases from J, with 12 bases between. The CDR3 spells CASRLAGANIQYF. The CDR3 bases are TGTGCCAGCAGATTGGCAGGAGCAAACATTCAGTACTTC.

This chain links TRBV3-1 (or the pseudogene TRBV3-2) with TRBJ1-1; possibly TRBD1 for D (6 bases). Germline lookup yields CDR1 LGHDT and CDR2 YNNKEL (reference sequence). This CDR3 is 13 amino acids long. Trimming left V 3 bases short and J 5 bases short, with 10 bases between. CDR3 residues: CASSHRDITEAFF. The CDR3 DNA sequence: TGTGCCAGCAGCCACCGGGACATTACTGAAGCTTTCTTT.

The chain carries TRBV5-1 and TRBJ2-2, with D possibly called TRBD1 or TRBD2 (5 bases each). This CDR3 contains 17 residues. Between the trimmed V and J ends, which lost 7 bases and 3 bases, there was a span of 22 bases. Germline V gives CDR1 SGHRS, CDR2 YFSETQ. In nucleotides, the CDR3 is TGCGCCAGCGCGCACCCACCGGGACCGATGGACACCGGGGAGCTGTTTTTT. This gives the protein CASAHPPGPMDTGELFF.

The chain is built from TRBV24-1 and TRBJ1-4; 11 nucleotides agree with TRBD1. This CDR3 is built from 15 residues. Germline values: CDR1 KGHDR, CDR2 SFDVKD. V was clipped by 3 bases and J by 8 bases; unmatched bases: 4. CDR3 in amino acids: CATSDTGTGGEKLFF. The CDR3 nucleotides read TGTGCCACCAGTGATACCGGGACAGGGGGGGAAAAACTGTTTTTT.

In its sample, this clone was seen once. The J gene is TRBJ2-7, the V gene TRBV6-5; 7 bases map to TRBD1. Germline CDR1 is MNHEY and CDR2 is SVGAGI. The length of the CDR3 is 12 residues. With V trimmed by 5 bases and J by 6 bases, 4 bases remained unmatched. CDR3 sequence: CASSRQGSEQYF. The DNA of the CDR3 is TGTGCCAGCAGTAGACAGGGTAGCGAGCAGTACTTC.

This clone appeared a few times. This chain links TRBV7-8 with TRBJ1-3; D not resolved. CDR3 length: 14 amino acids. V was shortened by 4 bases and J by 0 bases, with 7 bases between the two germline ends. The germline V gene encodes CDR1 SGHVS and CDR2 FQNEAQ. The CDR3 spells CASSWQSSGNTIYF. CDR3 DNA: TGTGCCAGCAGCTGGCAGAGCTCTGGAAACACCATATATTTT.

The chain combines TRBV2 with TRBJ1-4, with a possible D match to TRBD1 (6 bases). The CDR3 runs to 13 residues. V lost 10 bases and J lost 8, with 17 bases in between. Germline V gene sequence: CDR1 SNHLY, CDR2 FYNNEI. CDR3 nucleotide sequence: TGTGCCACCTCAAACAGGGACCGCGAAAAACTGTTTTTT. This translates into CATSNRDREKLFF.

V usage is TRBV28 and J usage is TRBJ2-1; possible D gene TRBD1, 6 bases. V was cut by 5 bases and J by 7 bases, with 21 bases left in between. The germline gives CDR1 MDHEN, CDR2 SYDVKM. The CDR3 is made up of 16 amino acids. This CDR3 is CASSPIGQLIGNEQFF. In DNA form, the CDR3 reads TGTGCCAGCAGTCCTATAGGACAGCTTATTGGTAATGAGCAGTTCTTC. Based on the CDR3 plus reference TRBV28 and TRBJ2-1, the full variable domain is DVKVTQSSRYLVKRTGEKVFLECVQDMDHENMFWYRQDPGLGLRLIYFSYDVKMKEKGDIPEGYSVSREKKERFSLILESASTNQTSMYLCASSPIGQLIGNEQFFGPGTRLTVL.

The CDR3 protein is CASWEDTGELFF. The CDR3 nucleotides read TGTGCCAGCTGGGAGGACACCGGGGAGCTGTTTTTT. The V call is TRBV7-6, the J call TRBJ2-2, with TRBD2 as a possible D gene (6 bases). The CDR3 consists of 12 residues. In germline, CDR1 is SGHVS, CDR2 FNYEAQ. Trimming removed 8 bases from V and 3 bases from J, with 7 bases in between.